These 2 T cell receptor beta chains were sequenced from one sample in a study of identical twins. TCRdb re-derived calls from the 5' RACE reads in MiXCR, one entry per CDR3 protein. The sample has 750,000 to 950,000 distinct CDR3 sequences; about 12% are singletons. The same sample was also used in a study of yellow fever vaccine responses in identical twins.

Material for sequencing was PBMCs. These TCRs come from a woman between 18 and 29 years old in good health.

This clonotype has a count of ten or more. The chain joins TRBV6-5 to TRBJ1-1; D gene uncertain. V lost 2 bases to trimming and J lost 8 bases, with 9 bases between them. The CDR3 is 12 amino acids. The germline gives CDR1 MNHEY, CDR2 SVGAGI. The CDR3: CASSYPAGEAFF. CDR3 nucleotide sequence: TGTGCCAGCAGTTACCCTGCGGGAGAAGCTTTCTTT.

A single count supports this clonotype. The rearrangement joins TRBV7-8 to TRBJ2-1; 12 bases fit TRBD2. In germline, CDR1 is SGHVS, CDR2 FQNEAQ. This CDR3 region has 18 residues. With V trimmed by 1 base and J by 4 bases, 8 bases remained unmatched. The CDR3 reads CASSLDRASGGVYNEQFF. CDR3 DNA sequence: TGTGCCAGCAGCTTAGATAGGGCTAGCGGGGGGGTTTACAATGAGCAGTTCTTC.